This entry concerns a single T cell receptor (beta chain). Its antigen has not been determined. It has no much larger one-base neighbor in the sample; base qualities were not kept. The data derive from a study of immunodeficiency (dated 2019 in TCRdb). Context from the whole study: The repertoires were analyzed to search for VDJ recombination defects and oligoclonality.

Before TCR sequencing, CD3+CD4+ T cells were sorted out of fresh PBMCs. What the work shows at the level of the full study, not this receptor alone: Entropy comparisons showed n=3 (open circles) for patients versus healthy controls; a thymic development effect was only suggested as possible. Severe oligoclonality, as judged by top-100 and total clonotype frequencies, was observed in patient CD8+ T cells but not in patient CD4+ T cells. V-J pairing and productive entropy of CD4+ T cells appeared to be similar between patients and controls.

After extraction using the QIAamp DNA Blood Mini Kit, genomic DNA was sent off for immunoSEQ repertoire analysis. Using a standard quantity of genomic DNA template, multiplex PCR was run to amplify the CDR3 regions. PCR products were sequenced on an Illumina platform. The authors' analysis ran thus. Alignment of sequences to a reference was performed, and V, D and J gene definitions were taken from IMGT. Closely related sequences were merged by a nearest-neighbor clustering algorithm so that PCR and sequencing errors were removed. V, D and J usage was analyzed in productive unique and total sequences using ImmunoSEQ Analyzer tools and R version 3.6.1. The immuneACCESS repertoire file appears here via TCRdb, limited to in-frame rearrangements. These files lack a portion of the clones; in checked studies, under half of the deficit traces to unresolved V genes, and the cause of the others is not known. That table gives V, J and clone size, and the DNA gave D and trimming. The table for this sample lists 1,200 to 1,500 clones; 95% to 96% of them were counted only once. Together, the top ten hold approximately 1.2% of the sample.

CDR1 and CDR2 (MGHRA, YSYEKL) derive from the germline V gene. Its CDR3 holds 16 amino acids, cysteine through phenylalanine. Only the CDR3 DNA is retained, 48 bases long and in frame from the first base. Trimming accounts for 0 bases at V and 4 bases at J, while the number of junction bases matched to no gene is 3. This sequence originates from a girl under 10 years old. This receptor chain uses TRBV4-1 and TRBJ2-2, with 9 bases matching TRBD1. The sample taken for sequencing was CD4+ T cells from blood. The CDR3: CASSQEQGARTGELFF. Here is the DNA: TGCGCCAGCAGCCAAGAACAGGGGGCGCGCACCGGGGAGCTGTTTTTT.